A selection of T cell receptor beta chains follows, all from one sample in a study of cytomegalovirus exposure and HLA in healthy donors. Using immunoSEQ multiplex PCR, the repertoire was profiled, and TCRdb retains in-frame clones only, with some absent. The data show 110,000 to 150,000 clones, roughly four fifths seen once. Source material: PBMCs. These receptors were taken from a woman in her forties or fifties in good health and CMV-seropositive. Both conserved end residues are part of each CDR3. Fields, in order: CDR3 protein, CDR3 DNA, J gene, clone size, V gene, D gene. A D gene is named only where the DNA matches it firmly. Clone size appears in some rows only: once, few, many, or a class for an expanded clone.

CASSFSAGATYNEQFF TGTGCCAGCAGCTTTTCTGCGGGGGCGACCTACAATGAGCAGTTCTTC TRBJ2-1 - TRBV11-3 -
CASSLEPGVDTQYF TGTGCCAGCAGTCTCGAGCCGGGGGTAGATACGCAGTATTTT TRBJ2-3 - TRBV27 -
CASSPAARQGVSYEQYF TGTGCCAGCAGCCCCGCTGCGAGACAGGGGGTTTCCTACGAGCAGTACTTC TRBJ2-7 - TRBV7-8 TRBD1
CASSLGASGGYSYNEQFF TGTGCCAGCAGCTTAGGGGCTAGCGGGGGATATTCCTACAATGAGCAGTTCTTC TRBJ2-1 - TRBV11-2 TRBD2
CASGSMTAQETQYF TGTGCCAGCGGCAGTATGACAGCTCAAGAGACCCAGTACTTC TRBJ2-5 - TRBV5-6 -
CASSPGQGNQPQHF TGTGCCAGCAGTCCCGGACAGGGAAATCAGCCCCAGCATTTT TRBJ1-5 - TRBV28 TRBD1
CASSQMRGGKETQYF TGTGCCAGCAGCCAAATGCGGGGGGGAAAAGAGACCCAGTACTTC TRBJ2-5 - TRBV4-2 TRBD2
CASSHSKEGGPTYEQYF TGTGCCAGCAGCCATTCGAAGGAAGGGGGACCCACCTACGAGCAGTACTTC TRBJ2-7 - TRBV7-6 -
CASSKPPTSASGELFF TGTGCCAGCAGCAAACCCCCCACAAGCGCGTCCGGGGAGCTGTTTTTT TRBJ2-2 once TRBV28 -
CASSFQVDQPQHF TGCGCCAGCAGCTTTCAGGTGGATCAGCCCCAGCATTTT TRBJ1-5 - TRBV5-1 -
CASNNRGSSGANVLTF TGTGCCAGTAATAACAGGGGGAGTTCTGGGGCCAACGTCCTGACTTTC TRBJ2-6 - TRBV19 TRBD1
CASRATSGGLNEQFF TGTGCCAGCAGGGCAACTAGCGGGGGGCTTAATGAGCAGTTCTTC TRBJ2-1 - TRBV2 TRBD2
CASSLENRGDTEAFF TGCGCCAGCAGCTTGGAAAACAGGGGAGACACTGAAGCTTTCTTT TRBJ1-1 - TRBV5-1 TRBD1
CASSRVDEQFF TGTGCCAGCTCCAGGGTCGATGAGCAGTTCTTC TRBJ2-1 - TRBV25-1 -
CASSVGDTRQFMNEQFF TGTGCCAGCAGCGTAGGAGACACTAGGCAATTTATGAATGAGCAGTTCTTC TRBJ2-1 - TRBV9 -